These 28 T cell receptor beta chains share one sample of origin, sequenced in a study of blood T cell repertoires in COVID-19. Profiled with immunoSEQ multiplex PCR; TCRdb holds only in-frame clones, not every one. In the table there are 150,000 to 200,000 clones, about nine tenths of which are singletons. The material sequenced was PBMCs or T cells enriched from blood (not recorded which). The receptor set was obtained from a woman younger than 30 who had recovered from COVID-19.

V usage is TRBV27 and J usage is TRBJ1-2, with a weak D call TRBD1 (5 bases). The germline CDR1 and CDR2 sequences are MNHEY and SMNVEV (reference sequence). The ends were cut back, 8 bases at V and 7 bases at J, with 17 bases in the middle. The CDR3 runs to 13 residues. The CDR3 nucleotides read TGTGCCAGCCAAGGATCGTCAAGGGGTGGCTACACCTTC. Its protein product is CASQGSSRGGYTF.

The chain carries TRBV5-4 and TRBJ2-3, with 8 bases lining up with TRBD1. This CDR3 comprises 14 residues. Germline loops: CDR1 SGHNT, CDR2 YYREEE (reference sequence). J was trimmed by 9 bases and V by 4 bases; bases with no gene match: 10. This CDR3 reads CASSPNRGSETQYF. CDR3 coding DNA: TGTGCCAGCAGCCCGAACAGGGGGTCCGAAACGCAGTATTTT.

This rearrangement joins TRBV6-5 to TRBJ1-2, with 8 bases identical to TRBD1. The junction had 8 bases not matched to a gene; V was cut back by 8 bases and J by 0 bases. The CDR3 consists of 15 residues. CDR1 and CDR2 from the germline V gene are MNHEY and SVGAGI. The CDR3 protein is CASRGTGQANYGYTF. The CDR3 nucleotides are TGTGCCAGCCGGGGAACGGGACAGGCTAACTATGGCTACACCTTC.

The chain links TRBV28 to TRBJ2-3; no definite D call. V lost 3 bases, J lost 5 bases, and 3 bases lay in between. Germline CDR1 and CDR2: MDHEN and SYDVKM. The CDR3 consists of 11 residues. CDR3 nucleotide sequence: TGTGCCAGCAGTTTCCAAGATACGCAGTATTTT. This codes for CASSFQDTQYF.

The CDR3 loop reads CASRAGVGEQFF. In DNA form, the CDR3 reads TGTGCCAGCAGGGCGGGAGTTGGTGAGCAGTTCTTC. This rearrangement joins TRBV27 to TRBJ2-1; 7 nucleotides line up with TRBD2. This CDR3 has 12 residues. Germline trimming cut 6 bases from V and 9 bases from J; bases unmatched to any gene: 5. Germline-derived CDR1 and CDR2 are MNHEY and SMNVEV (reference sequence).

The V and J genes are TRBV7-9 and TRBJ2-2; TRBD2 matches at 16 bases. The CDR3 contains 17 residues. The germline gives CDR1 SEHNR, CDR2 FQNEAQ (reference sequence). V gave up 11 bases and J gave up 1 base; unmatched junction bases: 7. This chain's CDR3 is CAVTGTSGRGNTGELFF. The CDR3 DNA reads as TGTGCCGTAACCGGGACTAGCGGGAGGGGGAACACCGGGGAGCTGTTTTTT. The full variable domain, completed using reference TRBV7-9 and TRBJ2-2, is DTGVSQNPRHKITKRGQNVTFRCDPISEHNRLYWYRQTLGQGPEFLTYFQNEAQLEKSRLLSDRFSAERPKGSFSTLEIQRTEQGDSAMYLCAVTGTSGRGNTGELFFGEGSRLTVL.

The chain joins TRBV28 to TRBJ2-2; the D gene is possibly TRBD1 (6 bases). The V end was cut by 5 bases, the J end by 7 bases, with 17 bases between. This CDR3 contains 15 residues. Germline V lookup: CDR1 MDHEN, CDR2 SYDVKM. DNA for the CDR3: TGTGCCAGCAGTCCCACCCCCGGGACAATCGGGGAGCTGTTTTTT. Translating it yields CASSPTPGTIGELFF.

J is TRBJ1-5 and V is TRBV19; D gene unclear. The germline V gene encodes CDR1 LNHDA and CDR2 SQIVND (reference sequence). CDR3 size: 14 residues. V lost 7 bases to trimming and J lost 3 bases, with 13 bases between them. For the CDR3, the DNA is TGTGCCAGTACCTCAGACACCTACAATCAGCCCCAGCATTTT. As protein: CASTSDTYNQPQHF.

The chain is built from TRBV11-3 and TRBJ2-7, with TRBD1 matching 12 bases. V trimming: 4 bases; J trimming: 7 bases; junction bases outside the gene matches: 8. Germline-derived CDR1 and CDR2 are SGHNT and YENEEA. This CDR3 is 15 amino acids long. The CDR3 reads CASSSRDRGPGEQYF. CDR3 bases: TGTGCCAGCAGCTCCCGGGACAGGGGGCCGGGAGAGCAGTACTTC.

J is TRBJ1-3 and V is TRBV27; 9 bases match TRBD1. This CDR3 spans 14 amino acids. Germline V lookup: CDR1 MNHEY, CDR2 SMNVEV (reference sequence). The V gene end was trimmed by 8 bases and the J gene end by 4 bases; junction bases not matched to a gene: 6. CDR3 coding DNA: TGTGCCAGCCGCCGAACAGGGGGCGGAAACACCATATATTTT. Translation: CASRRTGGGNTIYF.

J is TRBJ2-3 and V is TRBV12-5; a possible D gene is TRBD2 (6 bases). The V and J ends lost 5 bases and 5 bases respectively, with 23 bases between them. The germline CDR1 and CDR2 sequences are LGHNT and FRNRAP. This CDR3 contains 17 residues. CDR3 bases: TGTGCTAGTGGTCCGATGGCGGGACTTCCACCCGGAGATACGCAGTATTTT. It yields the protein CASGPMAGLPPGDTQYF.

This clone was recorded only once. The chain employs TRBV11-2 and TRBJ2-1, with 10 bases identical to TRBD2. Germline V CDR1 and CDR2: SGHAT, FQNNGV. This CDR3 has 19 residues. V shed 1 base and J 0 bases; nucleotides not matched to a gene: 9. CDR3 DNA: TGTGCCAGCAGCTTAGTCCCCGGGACTAGCGTCGACTCCTACAATGAGCAGTTCTTC. Translation: CASSLVPGTSVDSYNEQFF.

This CDR3 reads CASRITAAYEQYF. The CDR3 DNA reads TGTGCCAGCAGGATCACAGCCGCCTACGAGCAGTACTTC. V gene TRBV6-5 combines with J gene TRBJ2-7; D is unclear. From germline, CDR1 is MNHEY and CDR2 SVGAGI. The CDR3 extends over 13 amino acids. V was cut by 6 bases and J by 2 bases, with 11 bases left in between.

The CDR3 reads CASRPTSGSLYEQYF. In DNA form, the CDR3 reads TGTGCCAGCAGACCGACTAGCGGGAGCTTGTACGAGCAGTACTTC. The V call is TRBV11-2, the J call TRBJ2-7, with 12 bases aligning to TRBD2. Germline lookup yields CDR1 SGHAT and CDR2 FQNNGV. Losses at the gene ends were 6 bases for V and 4 bases for J; bases not matched to a gene: 7. This CDR3 is built from 15 residues.

V and J are TRBV4-2 and TRBJ2-1; 8 bases line up with TRBD2. V gave up 4 bases and J gave up 5 bases; unmatched junction bases: 1. The germline V gene encodes CDR1 LGHNA and CDR2 YNFKEQ. CDR3 length equals 13 residues. CDR3 coding DNA: TGTGCCAGCAGCCCGGGGGGGAACAATGAGCAGTTCTTC. It specifies CASSPGGNNEQFF.

This chain joins TRBV27 and TRBJ1-1; 7 bases align to TRBD1. Losses at the gene ends were 3 bases for V and 11 bases for J; bases not matched to a gene: 9. The CDR3 is 13 amino acids. Germline V gene lookup returns CDR1 MNHEY and CDR2 SMNVEV (reference sequence). The CDR3 here is CASSFSGDRLAFF. The CDR3 DNA is TGTGCCAGCAGTTTTTCGGGGGACAGATTGGCTTTCTTT.

This chain connects TRBV10-2 to TRBJ2-2, with a tentative D call TRBD2 (6 bases). The V gene's germline CDR1 is WSHSY and CDR2 SAAADI. V lost 7 bases and J 4 bases, leaving 13 bases between the germline ends. The CDR3 spans 14 residues. The CDR3 spells CASMGGEATGELFF. The CDR3 DNA follows: TGCGCCAGCATGGGGGGAGAGGCCACCGGGGAGCTGTTTTTT.

This sequence joins TRBV27 and TRBJ2-2; weak D call: TRBD2 (5 bases). Germline V gene lookup returns CDR1 MNHEY and CDR2 SMNVEV (reference sequence). Trimming removed 2 bases at V and 4 bases at J, with 11 bases between. The CDR3 is 15 residues long. CDR3 residues: CASSLGDYTTGELFF. CDR3 nucleotide sequence: TGTGCCAGCAGTTTAGGCGACTACACCACCGGGGAGCTGTTTTTT.

The gene calls are TRBV7-2 and TRBJ2-2; 9 nucleotides line up with TRBD1. Germline CDR1 SGHTA, CDR2 FQGNSA. The CDR3 is made up of 14 amino acids. V lost 6 bases, J lost 4 bases, and 3 bases stayed unmatched. The CDR3 coding sequence is TGTGCCAGCAGGGACAGGGGCCGCACCGGGGAGCTGTTTTTT. Translation gives CASRDRGRTGELFF.

This chain joins TRBV3-1 (or the pseudogene TRBV3-2) and TRBJ2-7; TRBD1 is a possible D gene (6 bases). This CDR3 has 14 residues. Trimming stripped 2 bases from V and 3 bases from J, with 11 bases between. Germline V lookup: CDR1 LGHDT, CDR2 YNNKEL (reference sequence). The CDR3 sequence: CASSQSQQGYEQYF. The CDR3 DNA follows: TGTGCCAGCAGCCAATCCCAACAGGGCTACGAGCAGTACTTC.

V usage is TRBV5-6 and J usage is TRBJ2-1, with D tentatively TRBD2 (5 bases). Germline values: CDR1 SGHDT, CDR2 YYEEEE. The length of the CDR3 is 13 residues. Trimming removed 5 bases from V and 12 bases from J, with 18 bases in between. The CDR3 loop reads CASRRWDVGLQFF. The CDR3 DNA is TGTGCCAGCAGGCGATGGGATGTAGGACTGCAGTTCTTC.

The CDR3 spells CASSALQGSLSGNTIYF. The CDR3 DNA follows: TGTGCCAGCAGCGCCCTCCAGGGCTCCCTCTCTGGAAACACCATATATTTT. V is TRBV9 and J is TRBJ1-3; D perhaps matches TRBD1 (5 bases). The CDR3 runs 17 residues. Trimming took 3 bases from V and 0 from J, leaving 16 bases between them. Germline V gene sequence: CDR1 SGDLS, CDR2 YYNGEE.

This clone was counted once. V usage is TRBV5-1 and J usage is TRBJ2-7; 11 positions agree with TRBD1. The CDR3 length is 15 residues. Germline assignment: CDR1 SGHRS and CDR2 YFSETQ. V lost 4 bases, J lost 5 bases, and 8 bases stayed unmatched. The CDR3 reads CASSGRTGGKDEQYF. CDR3 nucleotide sequence: TGCGCCAGCAGCGGTCGGACAGGGGGCAAGGACGAGCAGTACTTC.

The V gene is TRBV9, the J gene TRBJ2-7; 10 bases agree with TRBD1. Per germline, CDR1 SGDLS and CDR2 YYNGEE. With 0 bases clipped from V and 4 bases from J, the junction kept 7 bases outside the gene matches. This CDR3 spans 16 amino acids. The CDR3: CASSVGGTGDQYEQYF. The CDR3 DNA is TGTGCCAGCAGCGTAGGGGGGACAGGGGACCAGTACGAGCAGTACTTC.

Concerning this clone itself: Germline and junction disagree at one end, which may indicate a read error. V is TRBV7-9 and J is TRBJ2-3, with D maybe TRBD2 (5 bases). This CDR3 is built from 16 residues. Germline V gene lookup returns CDR1 SEHNR and CDR2 FQNEAQ (reference sequence). In DNA form, the CDR3 reads TGTACCAGCAGAACCCCATTAGCGCCAGAGGTGGATACGCAGTATTTT. Its protein is CTSRTPLAPEVDTQYF. The entire variable domain, with the rest obtained from reference TRBV7-9 and TRBJ2-3, is as follows: DTGVSQNPRHKITKRGQNVTFRCDPISEHNRLYWYRQTLGQGPEFLTYFQNEAQLEKSRLLSDRFSAERPKGSFSTLEIQRTEQGDSAMYLCTSRTPLAPEVDTQYFGPGTRLTVL.

The rearrangement uses TRBV9 and TRBJ2-7; TRBD1 aligns across 9 bases. Germline V gene data show CDR1 as SGDLS and CDR2 as YYNGEE. V trimming: 3 bases; J trimming: 0 bases; junction bases outside the gene matches: 4. The CDR3 runs to 15 residues. CDR3 region: CASSGTGDPSYEQYF. CDR3 bases: TGTGCCAGCAGCGGGACAGGGGACCCCTCCTACGAGCAGTACTTC. Based on the CDR3 plus reference TRBV9 and TRBJ2-7, the full variable domain is DSGVTQTPKHLITATGQRVTLRCSPRSGDLSVYWYQQSLDQGLQFLIQYYNGEERAKGNILERFSAQQFPDLHSELNLSSLELGDSALYFCASSGTGDPSYEQYFGPGTRLTVT.

The chain combines TRBV7-2 with TRBJ1-2; 7 bases align to TRBD1. After removal of 3 bases from V and 4 bases from J, the junction contained 2 bases not matched to a gene. In germline, CDR1 is SGHTA, CDR2 FQGNSA. This CDR3 comprises 13 residues. The CDR3 loop is CASSLGTAYGYTF. The CDR3 coding sequence is TGTGCCAGCAGCTTGGGGACAGCCTATGGCTACACCTTC.

This chain links TRBV28 with TRBJ1-5; 7 bases are a match to TRBD1. Germline CDR1 MDHEN, CDR2 SYDVKM. V lost 2 bases to trimming and J lost 2 bases; unmatched junction nucleotides: 9. There are 17 residues in the CDR3. As DNA, the CDR3 is TGTGCCAGCAGTTTAGGCCCGACAGGGATGGGCAATCAGCCCCAGCATTTT. Translating gives CASSLGPTGMGNQPQHF. The full variable domain, in which reference TRBV28 and TRBJ1-5 provide the parts outside the CDR3, is DVKVTQSSRYLVKRTGEKVFLECVQDMDHENMFWYRQDPGLGLRLIYFSYDVKMKEKGDIPEGYSVSREKKERFSLILESASTNQTSMYLCASSLGPTGMGNQPQHFGDGTRLSIL.